This T cell receptor beta chain came from a study of T cell responses to AZD1222 COVID-19 vaccine. Study findings and constraints: Along spike, vaccine-associated CD4 TCRs were found throughout, with dominance at 160-218 and 743-854. White British donors predominated, females outnumbered males, and clonal diversity was possibly underestimated.

Trimming took 4 bases from V and 8 from J, leaving 17 bases between them. The CDR3 sequence is 14 residues long. Germline V gene sequence: CDR1 LGHDT, CDR2 YNNKEL (reference sequence). Assay used: immunoSEQ multiplex PCR; TCRdb lists only in-frame clones, some missing. The profile covers around 30,000 clones, with about 89% appearing a single time and roughly 44% taken by the ten largest. Details on this clone: The target antigen is unknown.

Sample: peripheral blood, taken on day 0 of AZD1222 vaccination. The rearrangement joins TRBV3-1 (or the pseudogene TRBV3-2) to TRBJ1-2, with D maybe TRBD1 (5 bases). The sequence came from an adult in good health. CDR3 bases: TGTGCCAGCAGCCCCTCGGGGGATTTGGGAGGCTACACCTTC. Translated, it gives CASSPSGDLGGYTF.